A single sample gave rise to the 24 T cell receptor beta chains below, sequenced in a study of T cells in tuberculosis. Generated by immunoSEQ multiplex PCR, the TCRdb table keeps only in-frame clones and is missing some. The table includes some 40,000 clones, around 96% detected once. Sequenced material: PBMCs. These TCRs come from a donor aged 10-35 years with latent tuberculosis or without tuberculosis infection.

The chain uses TRBV30 and TRBJ1-2, with 9 bases matching TRBD1. The CDR3 length is 15 residues. Germline V gives CDR1 GTSNPN, CDR2 SVGIG (reference sequence). The junction had 8 bases not matched to a gene; V was cut back by 2 bases and J by 4 bases. The CDR3 DNA reads TGTGCCTGGAGTTCCGGGACAGGGAGAATCTATGGCTACACCTTC. Its protein product is CAWSSGTGRIYGYTF.

The chain's CDR3 is CASSTGTGLSGELFF. CDR3 nucleotides: TGTGCCAGCAGTACCGGGACAGGGTTGTCCGGGGAGCTGTTTTTT. The chain couples TRBV7-8 to TRBJ2-2; 9 nucleotides match TRBD1. This CDR3 comprises 15 residues. V gave up 6 bases and J gave up 6 bases; unmatched junction bases: 8. Germline assignment: CDR1 SGHVS and CDR2 FQNEAQ.

V and J are TRBV4-3 and TRBJ1-5; D is uncertain. The CDR3 is made up of 15 amino acids. The V and J ends lost 0 bases and 5 bases respectively, with 11 bases between them. From germline, CDR1 is LGHNA and CDR2 YSLEER. CDR3: CASSQDVMGDQPQHF. CDR3 sequence (DNA): TGCGCCAGCAGCCAAGATGTTATGGGAGATCAGCCCCAGCATTTT.

The chain joins TRBV15 to TRBJ1-1, with D tentatively TRBD1 (6 bases). Trimming removed 0 bases at V and 8 bases at J, with 10 bases between. This CDR3 has 13 residues. Germline values: CDR1 LNHNV, CDR2 YYDKDF (reference sequence). CDR3 sequence: CATSREDSGEAFF. CDR3 nucleotide sequence: TGTGCCACCAGCAGAGAGGACAGTGGAGAAGCTTTCTTT.

This clone was seen once. The V and J genes are TRBV19 and TRBJ1-5; D is uncertain. Trimming removed 5 bases from V and 5 bases from J, with 7 bases in between. The CDR3 loop spans 12 amino acids. Germline assignment: CDR1 LNHDA and CDR2 SQIVND (reference sequence). The CDR3 sequence: CASSYADQPQHF. The CDR3 nucleotides are TGTGCCAGTAGTTACGCGGATCAGCCCCAGCATTTT.

The gene calls are TRBV7-2 and TRBJ2-7; D is possibly TRBD2 (6 bases). Germline V gene sequence: CDR1 SGHTA, CDR2 FQGNSA. V lost 5 bases, J lost 4 bases, and 15 bases lay in between. The CDR3 consists of 14 residues. The CDR3 spells CASSPEGGQYEQYF. In nucleotides, the CDR3 is TGTGCCAGCAGCCCGGAGGGAGGACAATACGAGCAGTACTTC.

The V call is TRBV2, the J call TRBJ1-3, with D perhaps matching TRBD1 (6 bases). This CDR3 is built from 16 residues. Germline V gene sequence: CDR1 SNHLY, CDR2 FYNNEI. Trimming took off 7 bases at V and 0 bases at J, with 16 bases between the two ends. CDR3 amino acids: CASTVRQARSGNTIYF. CDR3 in DNA: TGTGCCAGCACCGTACGACAGGCGCGCTCTGGAAACACCATATATTTT.

The chain carries TRBV6-6 and TRBJ1-5; D is uncertain. V was shortened by 6 bases and J by 2 bases, with 8 bases between the two germline ends. From germline, CDR1 is MNHNY and CDR2 SVGAGI (reference sequence). This CDR3 region has 13 residues. CDR3 loop: CASSPTGNQPQHF. As DNA, the CDR3 is TGTGCCAGCAGCCCGACTGGCAATCAGCCCCAGCATTTT.

The chain has TRBV28 and TRBJ2-1; 8 bases align to TRBD2. Trimming cost V 5 bases and J 3 bases; bases outside gene matches: 6. This CDR3 region has 15 residues. Germline CDR1 reads MDHEN; CDR2 reads SYDVKM. The CDR3 DNA sequence: TGTGCCAGCAGTCCCTCGGGAGGGGACTACAATGAGCAGTTCTTC. This translates into CASSPSGGDYNEQFF.

The chain recombines TRBV5-1 with TRBJ1-4; D remains unclear. The CDR3 covers 15 residues. Germline CDR1 is SGHRS and CDR2 is YFSETQ. The V end was cut by 0 bases, the J end by 5 bases, with 11 bases between. The CDR3 sequence is CASSLAVAGNEKLFF. The CDR3 DNA follows: TGCGCCAGCAGCTTGGCGGTGGCGGGCAATGAAAAACTGTTTTTT.

The V call is TRBV2, the J call TRBJ1-1; no reliable D call. Looked up from germline, CDR1 is SNHLY and CDR2 is FYNNEI. The CDR3 consists of 13 residues. Between the trimmed V and J ends, which lost 3 bases and 5 bases, there was a span of 10 bases. The CDR3 sequence is CASSDRGETEAFF. The CDR3 bases are TGTGCCAGCAGTGACAGAGGAGAAACTGAAGCTTTCTTT.

V usage is TRBV18 and J usage is TRBJ2-7; D possibly corresponds to TRBD2 (6 bases). V lost 3 bases and J 5 bases, leaving 17 bases between the germline ends. The CDR3 loop spans 15 amino acids. The germline gives CDR1 KGHSH, CDR2 LQKENI. The CDR3: CASSPSQGGPDEQYF. The CDR3 DNA sequence: TGTGCCAGCTCACCTTCGCAGGGAGGACCGGACGAGCAGTACTTC.

The V and J genes are TRBV28 and TRBJ1-2, with D tentatively TRBD1 (6 bases). This CDR3 contains 13 residues. Germline CDR1 and CDR2: MDHEN and SYDVKM. The V gene lost 5 bases and the J gene lost 4 bases, with 11 bases spanning the gap. CDR3: CASSVGQSYGYTF. CDR3 nucleotide sequence: TGTGCCAGCAGTGTAGGACAGTCCTATGGCTACACCTTC.

The chain combines TRBV9 with TRBJ2-2; 8 nucleotides agree with TRBD1. This CDR3 spans 15 amino acids. With 1 base clipped from V and 4 bases from J, the junction kept 3 bases outside the gene matches. CDR1 SGDLS and CDR2 YYNGEE come from the germline V gene. The CDR3 region is CASSVLQGATGELFF. In nucleotides, the CDR3 is TGTGCCAGCAGCGTATTGCAGGGGGCCACCGGGGAGCTGTTTTTT.

The chain recombines TRBV14 with TRBJ2-5; D perhaps matches TRBD2 (6 bases). V lost 4 bases and J lost 4, with 19 bases in between. From germline, CDR1 is SGHDN and CDR2 FVKESK. The CDR3 extends over 16 amino acids. CDR3 loop: CASSLGRRSAGETQYF. The CDR3 DNA reads TGTGCCAGCAGCCTGGGGCGGAGGTCAGCGGGAGAGACCCAGTACTTC. Supplemented by reference TRBV14 and TRBJ2-5, the full variable domain reads EAGVTQFPSHSVIEKGQTVTLRCDPISGHDNLYWYRRVMGKEIKFLLHFVKESKQDESGMPNNRFLAERTGGTYSTLKVQPAELEDSGVYFCASSLGRRSAGETQYFGPGTRLLVL.

The genes are TRBV5-8 and TRBJ2-7; the match to TRBD2 covers 8 bases. This CDR3 contains 14 residues. Looked up from germline, CDR1 is SGHTS and CDR2 is YDEGEE. With V trimmed by 4 bases and J by 2 bases, 5 bases remained unmatched. CDR3 bases: TGTGCCAGCAGCGTTGTTAGCGGGACCTACGAGCAGTACTTC. Its protein is CASSVVSGTYEQYF.

The CDR3 DNA reads as TGTGCCAGCAGTCCGATTATTCTATACAGGGCGCGGAGCGGGGGGAAACTGTTTTTT. Encoded protein: CASSPIILYRARSGGKLFF. The rearrangement links TRBV28 to TRBJ1-4; TRBD1 might be the D (6 bases). Germline V gene sequence: CDR1 MDHEN, CDR2 SYDVKM. The CDR3 loop spans 19 amino acids. The V end lost 5 bases, the J end lost 11 bases, and 33 bases lay between the germline ends.

The V call is TRBV6-5, the J call TRBJ2-5, with no clear D. The CDR3 has 13 residues. From germline, CDR1 is MNHEY and CDR2 SVGAGI. Trimming shortened V by 6 bases and J by 5 bases, and 13 bases separated the two germline ends. CDR3 DNA: TGTGCCAGCAGCCGTACTCGTTTTGAGACCCAGTACTTC. This gives the protein CASSRTRFETQYF.

This chain links TRBV7-8 with TRBJ1-5, with 7 bases matching TRBD1. This CDR3 contains 15 residues. V lost 5 bases, J lost 1 base, and 5 bases stayed unmatched. CDR1 is SGHVS and CDR2 is FQNEAQ in the germline V gene. CDR3 in amino acids: CASSTVQGSNQPQHF. The CDR3, as DNA: TGTGCCAGCAGCACGGTACAGGGGAGCAATCAGCCCCAGCATTTT.

The chain carries TRBV6-1 and TRBJ2-7, with D possibly being TRBD1 (6 bases). V lost 0 bases and J 6 bases, leaving 15 bases between the germline ends. Germline V gives CDR1 MNHNS, CDR2 SASEGT. The CDR3 has 15 amino acids. The CDR3 loop reads CASSEAQGFNSEQYF. CDR3 bases: TGTGCCAGCAGTGAAGCACAGGGTTTTAATAGCGAGCAGTACTTC.

This rearrangement joins TRBV5-4 to TRBJ2-5; 9 bases agree with TRBD2. The CDR3 is made up of 14 amino acids. J was trimmed by 5 bases and V by 0 bases; bases with no gene match: 2. In germline, CDR1 is SGHNT, CDR2 YYREEE (reference sequence). The CDR3 DNA sequence: TGTGCCAGCAGCTTGGCTAGCGGGGTTGAGACCCAGTACTTC. It is translated as CASSLASGVETQYF. Together with reference TRBV5-4 and TRBJ2-5, the CDR3 gives the full variable domain: ETGVTQSPTHLIKTRGQQVTLRCSSQSGHNTVSWYQQALGQGPQFIFQYYREEENGRGNFPPRFSGLQFPNYSSELNVNALELDDSALYLCASSLASGVETQYFGPGTRLLVL.

The chain carries TRBV4-1 and TRBJ1-2; 7 bases are a match to TRBD1. Trimming at V came to 0 bases and at J to 8 bases, leaving 12 bases not matched to a gene. Germline V CDR1 and CDR2: MGHRA, YSYEKL. This CDR3 region has 16 residues. The CDR3: CASSQDGGATGRGYTF. CDR3 nucleotides: TGCGCCAGCAGCCAAGATGGGGGTGCGACAGGGCGAGGCTACACCTTC.

The chain employs TRBV5-1 and TRBJ1-1, with D maybe TRBD1 (6 bases). The V gene's germline CDR1 is SGHRS and CDR2 YFSETQ. The CDR3 is 14 amino acids. The V end lost 4 bases, the J end lost 1 base, and 11 bases lay between the germline ends. CDR3 in DNA: TGCGCCAGCAGCCCGGGACATCGGAACACTGAAGCTTTCTTT. Translated, it gives CASSPGHRNTEAFF.

The chain has TRBV30 and TRBJ2-7; D possibly corresponds to TRBD1 (6 bases). Germline V CDR1 and CDR2: GTSNPN, SVGIG (reference sequence). Trimming removed 2 bases from V and 3 bases from J, with 8 bases in between. The CDR3 has 12 amino acids. This CDR3 reads CAWSTGRYEQYF. DNA of the CDR3: TGTGCCTGGAGTACAGGGCGCTACGAGCAGTACTTC. Complete variable domain (other parts from reference TRBV30 and TRBJ2-7): SQTIHQWPATLVQPVGSPLSLECTVEGTSNPNLYWYRQAAGRGLQLLFYSVGIGQISSEVPQNLSASRPQDRQFILSSKKLLLSDSGFYLCAWSTGRYEQYFGPGTRLTVT.